Listed below are T cell receptor beta chains from one sample, sequenced in a study of resident and recirculating memory T cells in vitiligo. Profiled with immunoSEQ multiplex PCR; TCRdb holds only in-frame clones, not every one. The table lists 40,000 to 50,000 clones, over 90% of them singletons, with around 5% in the top ten. Sequencing used blood. The source of these receptors is a male donor with vitiligo. Each CDR3 is given with its conserved first and last residue. A D gene is named only where the DNA matches it firmly. Not every row has a clone size; where given, it reads once, few, many or a size class.

j_gene | abundance | v_gene | d_gene | CDR3nt | CDR3aa
TRBJ2-3 | - | TRBV9 | - | TGTGCCAGCAGCGCGGGGTCTAAACCGGGAGATACGCAGTATTTT | CASSAGSKPGDTQYF
TRBJ2-7 | once | TRBV5-1 | TRBD2 | TGCGCCAGCAGAGCACCTAGCGGGGGGCCCTCCTACGAGCAGTACTTC | CASRAPSGGPSYEQYF
TRBJ2-1 | - | TRBV5-1 | - | TGCGCCAGCAGCTTCATCACCGGGACTGGTCCAAATGAGCAGTTCTTC | CASSFITGTGPNEQFF
TRBJ2-7 | - | TRBV6-1 | TRBD2 | TGTGCCAGCAGTTTGACTAGCGGCTCCTACGAGCAGTACTTC | CASSLTSGSYEQYF
TRBJ1-5 | - | TRBV29-1 | - | TGCAGCGTTGAGGGAGACAATCAGCCCCAGCATTTT | CSVEGDNQPQHF
TRBJ2-5 | - | TRBV2 | TRBD2 | TGTGCCAGCTCCGGGACTAGCGGTAGGGAGACCCAGTACTTC | CASSGTSGRETQYF
TRBJ1-4 | - | TRBV5-6 | - | TGTGCCAGCAGCAGGGGGGGCCGGGAAAGCAACTTTAATGAAAAACTGTTTTTT | CASSRGGRESNFNEKLFF
TRBJ2-1 | - | TRBV15 | - | TGTGCCACCAGAAGAGATTGGGGGGATGAGCAGTTCTTC | CATRRDWGDEQFF
TRBJ2-1 | - | TRBV4-3 | TRBD2 | TGCGCCAGCAGCCAAGATTGGAGCGGGGGGGGCCGGGGGCAGTTCTTC | CASSQDWSGGGRGQFF
TRBJ2-3 | - | TRBV5-1 | TRBD1 | TGCGCCAGCAGCCCGGGACAGGGGGCCGCAGATACGCAGTATTTT | CASSPGQGAADTQYF
TRBJ1-5 | - | TRBV19 | - | TGTGCCAGTAGTATTAACTGGTCCCCAAATCAGCCCCAGCATTTT | CASSINWSPNQPQHF
TRBJ2-1 | - | TRBV9 | - | TGTGCCAGCAGCGCTTTAGCTGCCTACAATGAGCAGTTCTTC | CASSALAAYNEQFF
TRBJ1-4 | - | TRBV19 | TRBD1 | TGTGCCAGTAGTACCGAAAGGGGGCCGGATGCCCCTGCAACTAATGAAAAACTGTTTTTT | CASSTERGPDAPATNEKLFF
TRBJ2-5 | - | TRBV7-7 | TRBD2 | TGTGCTAGCAGCTTAAGAGCGGGGGACCAAGAGACCCAGTACTTC | CASSLRAGDQETQYF
TRBJ1-1 | few | TRBV7-8 | - | TGTGCCAGCAGCTCACTACAGGGTCCAAGAAACACTGAAGCTTTCTTT | CASSSLQGPRNTEAFF
TRBJ2-7 | - | TRBV5-6 | TRBD1 | TGTGCCAGCAGCTCGGGACAGAGCTCCTACGAGCAGTACTTC | CASSSGQSSYEQYF
TRBJ2-3 | - | TRBV7-3 | TRBD2 | TGTGCCAGCAGCCGACTAGCGGGACCAGATACGCAGTATTTT | CASSRLAGPDTQYF
TRBJ2-3 | - | TRBV20-1 | - | TGCAGTGCTAGAGCGAGCGCTACGCAGTATTTT | CSARASATQYF
TRBJ2-5 | - | TRBV5-4 | - | TGTGCCAGCAGCTGGGACATCCAGGAGACCCAGTACTTC | CASSWDIQETQYF
TRBJ1-2 | - | TRBV7-9 | - | TGTGCCAGCAGCTTCTCCGAGGGTGGCTACACCTTC | CASSFSEGGYTF
TRBJ1-3 | - | TRBV13 | - | TGTGCCAGCACCACTTACTTCCCCGCGGGGTCTGGAAACACCATATATTTT | CASTTYFPAGSGNTIYF
TRBJ1-1 | once | TRBV7-2 | - | TGTGCCAGCAGCACACCCAGGGATGGCACTGAAGCTTTCTTT | CASSTPRDGTEAFF
TRBJ1-2 | - | TRBV27 | TRBD1 | TGTGCCAGCAGGAGGGGACAGGGGGCCTCCCACTATGGCTACACCTTC | CASRRGQGASHYGYTF
TRBJ1-5 | - | TRBV7-2 | TRBD1 | TGTGCCAGCAGCCCAATATCAGGGGGCAGTCAGCCCCAGCATTTT | CASSPISGGSQPQHF
TRBJ2-3 | - | TRBV5-5 | TRBD2 | TGTGCCAGCAGTTTTCAACTAGCGGGGGACACAGATACGCAGTATTTT | CASSFQLAGDTDTQYF
TRBJ1-1 | - | TRBV30 | - | TGTGCCTGGTCTCAGGGAATTGAAGCTTTCTTT | CAWSQGIEAFF
TRBJ1-6 | - | TRBV18 | TRBD1 | TGTGCCAGCCGAAGGGACAGTAATTCACCCCTCCACTTT | CASRRDSNSPLHF
TRBJ2-5 | - | TRBV11-2 | - | TGTGCCAGCAGCTTAGTAAGGGGCCTATGGGAGACCCAGTACTTC | CASSLVRGLWETQYF
TRBJ1-5 | - | TRBV4-1 | - | TGCGCCAGCAGCCAGGAGGGGAACAATCAGCCCCAGCATTTT | CASSQEGNNQPQHF
TRBJ2-3 | - | TRBV5-6 | - | TGTGCCAGCGGTCGGGGGAGGTACACAGATACGCAGTATTTT | CASGRGRYTDTQYF
TRBJ2-2 | - | TRBV30 | TRBD1 | TGTGCCTGGAGTGGCAGGACAGGGGGACTGAAAACCGGGGAGCTGTTTTTT | CAWSGRTGGLKTGELFF